The 25 T cell receptor beta chains presented below share a single source sample, sequenced in a study of T cell repertoires in cytomegalovirus infection. TCRdb reprocessed the reads with MiXCR, giving one entry per CDR3 protein. Of 230,000 or so distinct CDR3 sequences in the sample, 17% were seen once. Sequencing input: CD8+ T cells from PBMCs. These receptors were obtained from a human donor in good health (CMV status not recorded). Some clones in this sample may be carry-over from other donors' samples.

V gene TRBV6-2 or TRBV6-3 combines with J gene TRBJ2-5; weak D call: TRBD1 (5 bases). The CDR3 spans 15 residues. Germline CDR1 MNHEY, CDR2 SVGEGT. Trimming pared 7 bases from V and 4 bases from J, leaving 19 bases between. CDR3 nucleotides: TGTGCCAGCATCCAAAGTCTCTTCCAGGGAGAGACCCAGTACTTC. The encoded protein is CASIQSLFQGETQYF.

This chain's CDR3 is CSADFGGVGTEAFF. CDR3 coding DNA: TGCAGTGCCGACTTTGGGGGCGTCGGCACTGAAGCTTTCTTT. V and J are TRBV20-1 and TRBJ1-1; D possibly corresponds to TRBD1 (6 bases). CDR3 size: 14 residues. From germline, CDR1 is DFQATT and CDR2 SNEGSKA (reference sequence). V was cut by 6 bases and J by 4 bases, with 18 bases left in between.

This clonotype was seen only a few times. This CDR3 is CATSIFSGDNEQFF. The CDR3 DNA follows: TGTGCCACCTCCATTTTCTCGGGAGACAATGAGCAGTTCTTC. V is TRBV2 and J is TRBJ2-1; D perhaps matches TRBD2 (6 bases). The germline V gene encodes CDR1 SNHLY and CDR2 FYNNEI. The CDR3 length is 14 residues. V was clipped by 10 bases and J by 5 bases, with 18 bases between them. The variable domain in full, completed from reference TRBV2 and TRBJ2-1, reads EPEVTQTPSHQVTQMGQEVILRCVPISNHLYFYWYRQILGQKVEFLVSFYNNEISEKSEIFDDQFSVERPDGSNFTLKIRSTKLEDSAMYFCATSIFSGDNEQFFGPGTRLTVL.

This clonotype has just a few counts. The chain couples TRBV11-2 to TRBJ1-5, with D perhaps matching TRBD1 (6 bases). The CDR3 is made up of 16 amino acids. V was trimmed by 0 bases and J by 8 bases, leaving 17 bases between them. Per germline, CDR1 SGHAT and CDR2 FQNNGV. The CDR3 region has the DNA TGTGCCAGCAGCTTAGAGCTAGGGGGTGGAGGGGAGCCCCAGCATTTT. Protein sequence: CASSLELGGGGEPQHF.

This clonotype has a count of ten or more. The chain recombines TRBV6-5 with TRBJ2-2; 7 bases line up with TRBD2. With 0 bases clipped from V and 0 bases from J, the junction kept 4 bases outside the gene matches. Germline lookup yields CDR1 MNHEY and CDR2 SVGAGI. This CDR3 is built from 17 residues. This chain's CDR3 is CASSYSGEGTNTGELFF. The DNA of the CDR3 is TGTGCCAGCAGTTACTCGGGGGAGGGGACGAACACCGGGGAGCTGTTTTTT.

The chain combines TRBV7-9 with TRBJ1-2; D uncertain. There are 14 residues in the CDR3. Germline V gives CDR1 SEHNR, CDR2 FQNEAQ (reference sequence). Between the trimmed V and J ends, which lost 5 bases and 6 bases, there was a span of 16 bases. This chain's CDR3 is CASSRPGGVHGYTF. In DNA, the CDR3 is TGTGCCAGCAGCCGACCGGGCGGAGTGCATGGCTACACCTTC.

This clonotype was recorded only once. The V and J genes are TRBV20-1 and TRBJ2-7; possible D gene TRBD1, 6 bases. The V end was cut by 2 bases, the J end by 4 bases, with 15 bases between. The CDR3 spans 14 residues. Germline values: CDR1 DFQATT, CDR2 SNEGSKA (reference sequence). The CDR3 DNA reads TGCAGTGCTAGAAAGACCCAGGGGTCGTACGAGCAGTACTTC. This sequence encodes CSARKTQGSYEQYF.

This clonotype occurred many times. At one boundary the junction diverges from the germline segment, which might be a read error. The rearrangement uses TRBV7-7 and TRBJ2-1, with D possibly matching TRBD2 (6 bases). Germline V lookup: CDR1 SSHAT, CDR2 FNYEAQ (reference sequence). The CDR3 is 14 amino acids. DNA of the CDR3: TGTGCTAGCAGCTCCGGGGGCTCCTACAATGAGCAGTTCTTC. Protein product: CASSSGGSYNEQFF.

This clonotype was detected only a few times. The V gene is TRBV12-3 or TRBV12-4, the J gene TRBJ1-2; D is unresolved. The CDR3 is 13 residues long. Deletions cut 1 base from V and 4 bases from J, with 7 bases between. The CDR3 spells CASSLGVVYGYTF. The CDR3 coding sequence is TGTGCCAGCAGTTTAGGAGTAGTCTATGGCTACACCTTC.

A word on this clonotype: A much more abundant neighbour one base away suggests this may be a read error. The rearrangement links TRBV27 to TRBJ2-2; 8 positions match TRBD1. This CDR3 is built from 16 residues. In germline, CDR1 is MNHEY, CDR2 SMNVEV (reference sequence). CDR3 protein: CASSLGQGPRYGELLF. The CDR3 coding sequence is TGTGCCAGCAGTCTAGGACAGGGCCCCCGCTACGGGGAGCTGCTTTTT.

This clonotype was seen a handful of times. The rearrangement joins TRBV5-1 to TRBJ2-5, with D uncertain. CDR1 is SGHRS, CDR2 YFSETQ, per germline. V shed 4 bases and J shed 3 bases, with 22 bases lying between them. This CDR3 spans 17 amino acids. The CDR3 nucleotides are TGCGCCAGCAGCCCATGGAGCGAACCGAAATCGGAAGAGACCCAGTACTTC. Encoded protein: CASSPWSEPKSEETQYF.

This clonotype was seen a handful of times. The CDR3 loop is CASSSGPGANEKLFF. The CDR3 DNA follows: TGTGCCAGCAGTTCGGGGCCTGGGGCTAATGAAAAACTGTTTTTT. This chain connects TRBV6-5 to TRBJ1-4, with TRBD1 as a possible D gene (5 bases). The CDR3 covers 15 residues. V lost 4 bases and J lost 3, with 12 bases in between. CDR1 is MNHEY and CDR2 is SVGAGI in the germline V gene.

The sample holds a few counts of this clonotype. This chain joins TRBV6-1 and TRBJ2-7; the match to TRBD1 covers 7 bases. After removal of 5 bases from V and 2 bases from J, the junction contained 9 bases not matched to a gene. Germline assignment: CDR1 MNHNS and CDR2 SASEGT. The CDR3 has 15 amino acids. The CDR3 coding sequence is TGTGCCAGCAGTCAACAGACAGGGACCCCCTACGAGCAGTACTTC. Its translation is CASSQQTGTPYEQYF.

This clonotype turned up a few times. This chain links TRBV28 with TRBJ1-4; TRBD1 matches 7 bases. J was trimmed by 5 bases and V by 8 bases; bases with no gene match: 17. CDR1 and CDR2 (germline): MDHEN, SYDVKM. The CDR3 totals 17 residues. The CDR3 is CASRNRDSTTINEKLFF. CDR3 nucleotide sequence: TGTGCCAGCCGGAACCGGGACAGCACTACCATCAATGAAAAACTGTTTTTT. The variable domain in full, completed from reference TRBV28 and TRBJ1-4, reads DVKVTQSSRYLVKRTGEKVFLECVQDMDHENMFWYRQDPGLGLRLIYFSYDVKMKEKGDIPEGYSVSREKKERFSLILESASTNQTSMYLCASRNRDSTTINEKLFFGSGTQLSVL.

This chain links TRBV7-6 with TRBJ2-1; the match to TRBD2 covers 12 bases. Unmatched junction bases numbered 7, after V lost 4 bases and J lost 6 bases. The CDR3 loop spans 16 amino acids. CDR1 is SGHVS, CDR2 FNYEAQ, per germline. The CDR3 sequence is CASSSLLAGGGNEQFF. The CDR3 DNA is TGTGCCAGCAGCTCCCTACTAGCGGGGGGCGGCAATGAGCAGTTCTTC.

CDR3 residues: CASSSLADQETQYF. The DNA for the CDR3 is TGTGCCAGCAGTTCTCTAGCGGATCAAGAGACCCAGTACTTC. This chain links TRBV12-3 or TRBV12-4 with TRBJ2-5; 7 nucleotides line up with TRBD2. With 4 bases clipped from V and 2 bases from J, the junction kept 4 bases outside the gene matches. The length of the CDR3 is 14 residues.

This clonotype was recorded a few times. The V and J genes are TRBV29-1 and TRBJ1-1, with D possibly matching TRBD1 (6 bases). CDR3 length: 13 residues. Trimming cost V 6 bases and J 6 bases, with 17 bases left between them. The V gene's germline CDR1 is SQVTM and CDR2 ANQGSEA. CDR3 amino acids: CSVAFFGTPEAFF. CDR3 in DNA: TGCAGCGTCGCGTTCTTTGGGACACCTGAAGCTTTCTTT.

This rearrangement joins TRBV7-8 to TRBJ2-1; D unresolved. V lost 3 bases and J 2 bases, leaving 8 bases between the germline ends. CDR3 length: 14 amino acids. Germline lookup yields CDR1 SGHVS and CDR2 FQNEAQ. DNA of the CDR3: TGTGCCAGCAGCTTTGCGTCCGCCTACAATGAGCAGTTCTTC. The encoded protein is CASSFASAYNEQFF.

This clonotype was counted only a few times. The chain links TRBV27 to TRBJ2-4, with D perhaps matching TRBD1 (6 bases). Per the germline V gene, CDR1 is MNHEY and CDR2 is SMNVEV (reference sequence). The CDR3 covers 13 residues. V lost 3 bases, J lost 6 bases, and 9 bases lay in between. CDR3 in DNA: TGTGCCAGCAGTTTCGGACAGAGAAACATTCAGTACTTC. It specifies CASSFGQRNIQYF.

The chain employs TRBV12-5 and TRBJ2-4; 10 bases align to TRBD1. Trimming at V came to 5 bases and at J to 2 bases, leaving 15 bases not matched to a gene. Looked up from germline, CDR1 is LGHNT and CDR2 is FRNRAP. The CDR3 totals 19 residues. CDR3 bases: TGTGCTAGTGGTCCTGCTTATGGACAGGGGGATCTAACCAAAAACATTCAGTACTTC. It yields the protein CASGPAYGQGDLTKNIQYF.

This clonotype came up a few times. This chain joins TRBV2 and TRBJ1-1; 8 nucleotides agree with TRBD1. The CDR3 extends over 15 amino acids. V shed 9 bases and J 1 base; nucleotides not matched to a gene: 10. CDR1 and CDR2 (germline): SNHLY, FYNNEI. CDR3 sequence: CARRGQGGRNTEAFF. The DNA of the CDR3 is TGTGCCAGGAGAGGACAGGGTGGACGGAACACTGAAGCTTTCTTT.

This clonotype was detected only a few times. This rearrangement joins TRBV29-1 to TRBJ2-3; no reliable D call. Trimming took 3 bases from V and 2 from J, leaving 9 bases between them. Germline CDR1 reads SQVTM; CDR2 reads ANQGSEA. This CDR3 is 13 amino acids long. The DNA of the CDR3 is TGCAGCGTTGAGGGGATGGACACAGATACGCAGTATTTT. It yields the protein CSVEGMDTDTQYF.

This clonotype was detected many times. This rearrangement joins TRBV7-9 to TRBJ1-1; D uncertain. V dropped 5 bases and J dropped 3 bases, with 10 bases sitting between them. From germline, CDR1 is SEHNR and CDR2 FQNEAQ (reference sequence). This CDR3 has 13 residues. The CDR3 is CASSTEWDTEAFF. The DNA for the CDR3 is TGTGCCAGCAGCACCGAATGGGACACTGAAGCTTTCTTT. Variable domain in full (rest from reference TRBV7-9 and TRBJ1-1): DTGVSQNPRHKITKRGQNVTFRCDPISEHNRLYWYRQTLGQGPEFLTYFQNEAQLEKSRLLSDRFSAERPKGSFSTLEIQRTEQGDSAMYLCASSTEWDTEAFFGQGTRLTVV.

The chain employs TRBV6-1 and TRBJ1-6; unclear D gene. Per germline, CDR1 MNHNS and CDR2 SASEGT. The CDR3 runs 15 residues. With 7 bases removed from V and 11 bases from J, the gap between germline ends came to 21 bases. The CDR3 DNA follows: TGTGCCAGCACAGAAAGTCCAGGAATAGGACCACCCCTCCACTTT. This codes for CASTESPGIGPPLHF.

This clonotype was observed at least ten times. The rearrangement links TRBV7-9 to TRBJ2-1; D may be TRBD2 (7 bases). Germline CDR1 reads SEHNR; CDR2 reads FQNEAQ (reference sequence). This CDR3 contains 16 residues. Deletions cut 6 bases from V and 9 bases from J, with 24 bases between. The CDR3 coding sequence is TGTGCCAGCAGGTCTACTTCCTGGGGGGGCCTCAGTGAGCAGTTCTTC. Its translation: CASRSTSWGGLSEQFF.